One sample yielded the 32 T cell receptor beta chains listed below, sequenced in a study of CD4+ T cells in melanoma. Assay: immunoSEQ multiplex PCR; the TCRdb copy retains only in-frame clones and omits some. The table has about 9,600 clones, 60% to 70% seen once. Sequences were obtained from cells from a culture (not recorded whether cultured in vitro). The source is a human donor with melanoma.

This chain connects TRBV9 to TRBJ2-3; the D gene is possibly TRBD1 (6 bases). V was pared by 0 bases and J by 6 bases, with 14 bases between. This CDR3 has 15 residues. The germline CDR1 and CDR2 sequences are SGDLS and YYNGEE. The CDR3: CASSVVGAGRDTQYF. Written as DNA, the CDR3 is TGTGCCAGCAGCGTAGTGGGGGCCGGTAGGGATACGCAGTATTTT.

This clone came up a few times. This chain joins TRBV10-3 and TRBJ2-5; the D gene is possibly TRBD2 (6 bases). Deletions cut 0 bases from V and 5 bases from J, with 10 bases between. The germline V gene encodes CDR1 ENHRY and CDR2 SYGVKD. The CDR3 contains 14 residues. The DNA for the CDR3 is TGTGCCATCAGTGAGTCTGTGGGGAGGGAGACCCAGTACTTC. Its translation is CAISESVGRETQYF.

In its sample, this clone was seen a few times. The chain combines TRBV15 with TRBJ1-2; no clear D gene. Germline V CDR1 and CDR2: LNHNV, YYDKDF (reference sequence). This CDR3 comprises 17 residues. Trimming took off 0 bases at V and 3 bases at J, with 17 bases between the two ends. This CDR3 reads CATSRDRRAAVDYGYTF. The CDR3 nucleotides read TGTGCCACCAGCAGAGATCGGCGTGCAGCCGTAGACTATGGCTACACCTTC.

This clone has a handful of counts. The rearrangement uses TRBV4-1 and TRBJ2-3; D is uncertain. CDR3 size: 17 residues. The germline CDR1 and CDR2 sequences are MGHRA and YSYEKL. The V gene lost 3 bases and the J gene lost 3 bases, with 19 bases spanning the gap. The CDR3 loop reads CASSQTPFQVKTDTQYF. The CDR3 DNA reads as TGCGCCAGCAGCCAGACTCCATTCCAAGTTAAGACAGATACGCAGTATTTT.

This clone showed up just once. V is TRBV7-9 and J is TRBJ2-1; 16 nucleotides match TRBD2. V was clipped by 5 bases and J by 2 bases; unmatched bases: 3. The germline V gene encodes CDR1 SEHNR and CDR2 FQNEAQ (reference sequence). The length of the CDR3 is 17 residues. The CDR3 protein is CASSMGTSGGAYNEQFF. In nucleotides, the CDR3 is TGTGCCAGCAGCATGGGGACTAGCGGGGGGGCCTACAATGAGCAGTTCTTC. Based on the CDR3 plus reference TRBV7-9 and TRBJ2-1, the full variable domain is DTGVSQNPRHKITKRGQNVTFRCDPISEHNRLYWYRQTLGQGPEFLTYFQNEAQLEKSRLLSDRFSAERPKGSFSTLEIQRTEQGDSAMYLCASSMGTSGGAYNEQFFGPGTRLTVL.

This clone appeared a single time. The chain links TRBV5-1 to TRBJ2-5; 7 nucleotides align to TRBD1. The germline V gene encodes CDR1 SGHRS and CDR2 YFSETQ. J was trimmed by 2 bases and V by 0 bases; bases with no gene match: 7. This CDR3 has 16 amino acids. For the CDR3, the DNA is TGCGCCAGCAGCTTGGAGCTGGCAGGGGGACAAGAGACCCAGTACTTC. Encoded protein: CASSLELAGGQETQYF.

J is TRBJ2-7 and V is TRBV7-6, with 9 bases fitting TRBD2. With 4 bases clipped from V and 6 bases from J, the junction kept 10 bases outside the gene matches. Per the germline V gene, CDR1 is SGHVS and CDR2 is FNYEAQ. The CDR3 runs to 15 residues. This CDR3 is CASSSSPGLAFEQYF. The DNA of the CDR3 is TGTGCCAGCAGCTCATCACCGGGACTAGCTTTCGAGCAGTACTTC. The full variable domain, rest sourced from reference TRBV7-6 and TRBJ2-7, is GAGVSQSPRYKVTKRGQDVALRCDPISGHVSLYWYRQALGQGPEFLTYFNYEAQQDKSGLPNDRFSAERPEGSISTLTIQRTEQRDSAMYRCASSSSPGLAFEQYFGPGTRLTVT.

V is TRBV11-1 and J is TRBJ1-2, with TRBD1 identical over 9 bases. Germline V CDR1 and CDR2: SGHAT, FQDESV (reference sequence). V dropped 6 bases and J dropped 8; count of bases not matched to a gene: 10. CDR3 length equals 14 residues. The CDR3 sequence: CASRPTGGSRGYTF. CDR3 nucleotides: TGTGCCAGCAGACCTACAGGGGGCAGCCGGGGCTACACCTTC.

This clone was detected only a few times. CDR3 DNA: TGTGCCAGCAGCGTAGGTCTCTTGGGACAGGGAGGAGGCTACACCTTC. It yields the protein CASSVGLLGQGGGYTF. This sequence joins TRBV9 and TRBJ1-2; 9 positions match TRBD1. The CDR3 is made up of 16 amino acids. The germline gives CDR1 SGDLS, CDR2 YYNGEE. Trimming removed 0 bases from V and 8 bases from J; junction bases left unmatched: 11.

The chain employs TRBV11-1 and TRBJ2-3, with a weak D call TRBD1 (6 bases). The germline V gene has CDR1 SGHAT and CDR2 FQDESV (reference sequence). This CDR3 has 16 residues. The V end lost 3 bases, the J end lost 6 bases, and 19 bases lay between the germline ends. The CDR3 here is CASSLVTQGLGDTQYF. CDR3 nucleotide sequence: TGTGCCAGCAGCTTGGTAACACAGGGTCTGGGGGATACGCAGTATTTT.

The CDR3 reads CASSPTGLGQPQHF. CDR3 coding DNA: TGTGCCAGCTCACCGACAGGGCTCGGCCAGCCCCAGCATTTT. This sequence joins TRBV18 and TRBJ1-5; 7 nucleotides line up with TRBD1. From germline, CDR1 is KGHSH and CDR2 LQKENI. The CDR3 runs 14 residues. The V and J ends lost 3 bases and 7 bases, in that order; junction bases with no gene match: 6.

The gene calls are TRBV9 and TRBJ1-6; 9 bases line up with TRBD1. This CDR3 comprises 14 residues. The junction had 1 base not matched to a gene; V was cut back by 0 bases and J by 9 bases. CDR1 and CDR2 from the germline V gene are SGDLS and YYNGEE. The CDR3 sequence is CASSVGTGASPLHF. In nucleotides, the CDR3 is TGTGCCAGCAGCGTAGGGACAGGGGCTTCACCCCTCCACTTT.

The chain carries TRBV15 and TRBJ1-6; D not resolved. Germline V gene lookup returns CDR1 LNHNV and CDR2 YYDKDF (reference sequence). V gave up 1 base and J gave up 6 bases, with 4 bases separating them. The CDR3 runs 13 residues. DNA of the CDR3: TGTGCCACCAGCAGAGTCCCTAATTCACCCCTCCACTTT. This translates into CATSRVPNSPLHF.

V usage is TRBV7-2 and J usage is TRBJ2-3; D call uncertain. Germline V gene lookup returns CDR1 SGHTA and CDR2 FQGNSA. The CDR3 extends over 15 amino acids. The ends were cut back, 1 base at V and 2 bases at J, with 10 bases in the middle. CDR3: CASSLGAGNTDTQYF. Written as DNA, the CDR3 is TGTGCCAGCAGCTTAGGCGCAGGAAACACAGATACGCAGTATTTT.

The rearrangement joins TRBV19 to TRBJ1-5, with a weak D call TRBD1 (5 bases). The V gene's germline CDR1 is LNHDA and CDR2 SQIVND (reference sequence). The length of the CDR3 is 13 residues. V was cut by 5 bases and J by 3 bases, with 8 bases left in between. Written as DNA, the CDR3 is TGTGCCAGTAGTCAACAGGTCAATCAGCCCCAGCATTTT. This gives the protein CASSQQVNQPQHF.

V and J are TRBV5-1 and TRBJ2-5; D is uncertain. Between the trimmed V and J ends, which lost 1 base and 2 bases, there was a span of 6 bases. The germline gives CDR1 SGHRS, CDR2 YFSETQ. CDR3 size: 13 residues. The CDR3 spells CASSLMHQETQYF. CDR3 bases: TGCGCCAGCAGCTTGATGCATCAAGAGACCCAGTACTTC.

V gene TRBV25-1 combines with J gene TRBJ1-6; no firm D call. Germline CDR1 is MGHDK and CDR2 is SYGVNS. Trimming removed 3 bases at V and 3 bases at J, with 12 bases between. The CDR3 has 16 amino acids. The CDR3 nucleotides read TGTGCCAGCAGTGATTCGGTGTCAAGCTATAATTCACCCCTCCACTTT. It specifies CASSDSVSSYNSPLHF.

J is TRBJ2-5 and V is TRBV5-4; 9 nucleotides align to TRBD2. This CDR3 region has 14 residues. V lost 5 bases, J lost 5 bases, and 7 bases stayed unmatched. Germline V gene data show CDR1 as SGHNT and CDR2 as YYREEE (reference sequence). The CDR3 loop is CASRLRGGTETQYF. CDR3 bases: TGTGCCAGCAGATTGCGGGGGGGCACGGAGACCCAGTACTTC.

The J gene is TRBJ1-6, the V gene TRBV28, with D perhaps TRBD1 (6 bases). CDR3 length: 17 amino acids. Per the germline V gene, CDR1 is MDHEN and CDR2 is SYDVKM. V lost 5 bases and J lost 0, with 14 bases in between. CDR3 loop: CASSPLGQSSYNSPLHF. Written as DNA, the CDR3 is TGTGCCAGCAGTCCTCTTGGACAGAGCTCCTATAATTCACCCCTCCACTTT.

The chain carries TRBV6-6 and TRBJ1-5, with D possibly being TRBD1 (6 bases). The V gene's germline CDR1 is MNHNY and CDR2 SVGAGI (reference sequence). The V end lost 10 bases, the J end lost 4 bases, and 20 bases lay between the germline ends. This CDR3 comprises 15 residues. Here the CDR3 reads CAILSFGGRNQPQHF. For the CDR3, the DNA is TGTGCCATCCTGTCCTTCGGGGGGCGAAATCAGCCCCAGCATTTT.

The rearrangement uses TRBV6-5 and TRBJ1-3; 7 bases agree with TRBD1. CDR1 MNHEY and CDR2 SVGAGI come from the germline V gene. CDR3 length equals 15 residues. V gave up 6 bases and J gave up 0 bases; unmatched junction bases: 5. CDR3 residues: CASSRQGRSGNTIYF. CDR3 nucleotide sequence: TGTGCCAGCAGCAGACAGGGCCGCTCTGGAAACACCATATATTTT.

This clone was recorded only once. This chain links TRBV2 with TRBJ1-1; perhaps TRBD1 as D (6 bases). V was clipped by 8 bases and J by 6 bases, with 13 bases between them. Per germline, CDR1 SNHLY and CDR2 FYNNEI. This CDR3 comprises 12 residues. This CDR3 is CASVVRGPEAFF. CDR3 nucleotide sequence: TGTGCCAGCGTCGTCAGGGGCCCTGAAGCTTTCTTT. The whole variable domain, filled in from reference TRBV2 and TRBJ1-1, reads EPEVTQTPSHQVTQMGQEVILRCVPISNHLYFYWYRQILGQKVEFLVSFYNNEISEKSEIFDDQFSVERPDGSNFTLKIRSTKLEDSAMYFCASVVRGPEAFFGQGTRLTVV.

CDR3 coding DNA: TGTGCCAGCAGTACACGGAGCAACGAAGCTTTCTTT. It encodes CASSTRSNEAFF. This chain joins TRBV6-5 and TRBJ1-1; D uncertain. The CDR3 totals 12 residues. The germline CDR1 and CDR2 sequences are MNHEY and SVGAGI. V dropped 5 bases and J dropped 8 bases, with 12 bases sitting between them.

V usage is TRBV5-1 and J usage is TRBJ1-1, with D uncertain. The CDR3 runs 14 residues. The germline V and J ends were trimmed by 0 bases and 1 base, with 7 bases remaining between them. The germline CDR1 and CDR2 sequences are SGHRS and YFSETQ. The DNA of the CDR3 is TGCGCCAGCAGCTTGGGACCGACGAACACTGAAGCTTTCTTT. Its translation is CASSLGPTNTEAFF.

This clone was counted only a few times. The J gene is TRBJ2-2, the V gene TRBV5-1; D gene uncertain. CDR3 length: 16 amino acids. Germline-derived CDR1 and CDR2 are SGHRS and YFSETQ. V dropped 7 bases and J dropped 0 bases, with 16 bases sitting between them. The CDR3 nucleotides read TGCGCCAGCTATGGATCGTCATTAGCGAACACCGGGGAGCTGTTTTTT. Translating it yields CASYGSSLANTGELFF.

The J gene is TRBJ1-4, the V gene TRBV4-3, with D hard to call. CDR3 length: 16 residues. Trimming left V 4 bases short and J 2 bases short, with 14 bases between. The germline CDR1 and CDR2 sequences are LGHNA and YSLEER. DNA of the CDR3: TGCGCCAGCAGCCGCATCCCCGTTGTTACTAATGAAAAACTGTTTTTT. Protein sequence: CASSRIPVVTNEKLFF.

The CDR3 spells CASTATGYEQYF. CDR3 in DNA: TGCGCCAGCACAGCGACGGGCTACGAGCAGTACTTC. The rearrangement uses TRBV5-1 and TRBJ2-7, with D unresolved. The CDR3 has 12 amino acids. The germline gives CDR1 SGHRS, CDR2 YFSETQ. V lost 6 bases and J 3 bases, leaving 10 bases between the germline ends. The whole variable domain, filled in from reference TRBV5-1 and TRBJ2-7, reads KAGVTQTPRYLIKTRGQQVTLSCSPISGHRSVSWYQQTPGQGLQFLFEYFSETQRNKGNFPGRFSGRQFSNSRSEMNVSTLELGDSALYLCASTATGYEQYFGPGTRLTVT.

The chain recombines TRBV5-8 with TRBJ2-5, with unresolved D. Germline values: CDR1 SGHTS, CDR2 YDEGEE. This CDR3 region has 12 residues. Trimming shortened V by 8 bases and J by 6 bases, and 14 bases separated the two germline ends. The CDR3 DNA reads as TGTGCCAGTACCAAGGGTGTTCAGACCCAGTACTTC. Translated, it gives CASTKGVQTQYF.

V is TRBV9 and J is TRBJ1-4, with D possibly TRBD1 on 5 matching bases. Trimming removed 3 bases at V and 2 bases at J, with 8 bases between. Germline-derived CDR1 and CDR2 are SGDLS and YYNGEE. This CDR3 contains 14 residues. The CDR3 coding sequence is TGTGCCAGCAGCGCAGGGATCACTAATGAAAAACTGTTTTTT. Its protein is CASSAGITNEKLFF.

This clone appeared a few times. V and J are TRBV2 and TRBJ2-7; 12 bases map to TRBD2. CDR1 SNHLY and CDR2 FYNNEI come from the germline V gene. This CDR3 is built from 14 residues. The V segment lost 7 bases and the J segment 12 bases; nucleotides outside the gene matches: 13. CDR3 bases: TGTGCCAGCACCCCGGGACTAGCGGGCTCCGGGGGGTACTTC. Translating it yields CASTPGLAGSGGYF.

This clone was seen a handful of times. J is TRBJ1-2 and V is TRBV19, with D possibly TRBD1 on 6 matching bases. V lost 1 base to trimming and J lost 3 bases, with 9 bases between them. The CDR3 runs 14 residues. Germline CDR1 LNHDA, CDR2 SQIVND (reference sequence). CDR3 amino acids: CASSIGTGYYGYTF. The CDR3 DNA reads TGTGCCAGTAGTATAGGAACAGGGTACTATGGCTACACCTTC.

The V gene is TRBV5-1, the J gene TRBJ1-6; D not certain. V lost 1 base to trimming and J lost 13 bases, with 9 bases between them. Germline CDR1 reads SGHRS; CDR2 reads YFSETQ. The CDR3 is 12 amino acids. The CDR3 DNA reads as TGCGCCAGCAGCTTGTCGGATGGTCCCCTCCACTTT. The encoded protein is CASSLSDGPLHF.